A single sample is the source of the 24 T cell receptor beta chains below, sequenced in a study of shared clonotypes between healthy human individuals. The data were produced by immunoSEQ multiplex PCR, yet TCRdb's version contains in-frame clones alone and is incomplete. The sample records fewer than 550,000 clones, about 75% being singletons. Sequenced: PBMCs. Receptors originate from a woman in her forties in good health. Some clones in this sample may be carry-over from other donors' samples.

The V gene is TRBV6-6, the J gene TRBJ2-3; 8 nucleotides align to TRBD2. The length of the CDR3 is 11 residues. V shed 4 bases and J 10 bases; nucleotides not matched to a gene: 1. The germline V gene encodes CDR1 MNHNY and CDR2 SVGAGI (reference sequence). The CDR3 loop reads CASSSGLAQYF. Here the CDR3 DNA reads TGTGCCAGCAGTTCGGGACTAGCGCAGTATTTT.

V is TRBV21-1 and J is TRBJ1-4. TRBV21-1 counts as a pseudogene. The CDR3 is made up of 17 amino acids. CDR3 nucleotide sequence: TGTGCCAGCAGCAAAAGGCCACCGGAGACAACTAATGAAAAACTGTTTTTT. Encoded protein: CASSKRPPETTNEKLFF.

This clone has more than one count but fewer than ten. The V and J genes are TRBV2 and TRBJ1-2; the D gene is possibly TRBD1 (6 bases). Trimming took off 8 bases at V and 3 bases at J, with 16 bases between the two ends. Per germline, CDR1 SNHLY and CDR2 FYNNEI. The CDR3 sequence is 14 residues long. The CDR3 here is CASLRGGLHYGYTF. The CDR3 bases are TGTGCCAGCCTGAGGGGGGGGCTGCACTATGGCTACACCTTC. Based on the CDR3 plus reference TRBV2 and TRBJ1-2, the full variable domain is EPEVTQTPSHQVTQMGQEVILRCVPISNHLYFYWYRQILGQKVEFLVSFYNNEISEKSEIFDDQFSVERPDGSNFTLKIRSTKLEDSAMYFCASLRGGLHYGYTFGSGTRLTVV.

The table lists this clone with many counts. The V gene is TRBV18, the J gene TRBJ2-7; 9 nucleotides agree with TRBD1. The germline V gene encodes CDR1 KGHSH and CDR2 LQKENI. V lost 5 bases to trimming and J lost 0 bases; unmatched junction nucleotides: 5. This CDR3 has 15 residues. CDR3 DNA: TGTGCCAGCTCAGGGGGACAGGGAAGCTCCTACGAGCAGTACTTC. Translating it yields CASSGGQGSSYEQYF.

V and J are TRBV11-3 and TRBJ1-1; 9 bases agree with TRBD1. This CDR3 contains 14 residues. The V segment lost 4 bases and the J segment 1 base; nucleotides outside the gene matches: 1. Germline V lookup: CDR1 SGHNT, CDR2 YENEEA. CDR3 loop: CASSSGQGNTEAFF. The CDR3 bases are TGTGCCAGCAGCTCGGGACAGGGGAACACTGAAGCTTTCTTT.

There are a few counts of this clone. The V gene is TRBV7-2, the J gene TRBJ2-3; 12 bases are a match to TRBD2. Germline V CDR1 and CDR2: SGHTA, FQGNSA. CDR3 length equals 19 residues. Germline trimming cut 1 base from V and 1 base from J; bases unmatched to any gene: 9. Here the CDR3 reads CASSLVLAGGHFGTDTQYF. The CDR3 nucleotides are TGTGCCAGCAGCTTAGTCCTAGCGGGAGGGCATTTTGGCACAGATACGCAGTATTTT.

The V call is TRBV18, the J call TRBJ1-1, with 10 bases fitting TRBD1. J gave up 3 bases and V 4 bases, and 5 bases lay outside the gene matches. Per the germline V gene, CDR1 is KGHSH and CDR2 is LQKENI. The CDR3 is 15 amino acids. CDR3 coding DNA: TGTGCCAGCTCACGGGACAGGGGCAGGGACACTGAAGCTTTCTTT. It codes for CASSRDRGRDTEAFF.

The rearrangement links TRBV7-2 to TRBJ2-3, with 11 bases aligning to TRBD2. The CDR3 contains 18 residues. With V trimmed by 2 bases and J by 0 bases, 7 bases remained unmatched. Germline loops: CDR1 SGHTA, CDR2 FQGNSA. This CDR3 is CASSLFFRTSGSTDTQYF. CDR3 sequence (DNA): TGTGCCAGCAGCTTATTTTTCAGGACTAGCGGGAGCACAGATACGCAGTATTTT.

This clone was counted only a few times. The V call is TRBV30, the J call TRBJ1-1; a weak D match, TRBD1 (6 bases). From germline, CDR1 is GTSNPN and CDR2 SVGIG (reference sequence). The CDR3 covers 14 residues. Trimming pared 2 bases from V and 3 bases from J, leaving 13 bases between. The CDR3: CAWSSQGWDTEAFF. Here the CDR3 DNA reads TGTGCCTGGAGTTCACAGGGATGGGACACTGAAGCTTTCTTT.

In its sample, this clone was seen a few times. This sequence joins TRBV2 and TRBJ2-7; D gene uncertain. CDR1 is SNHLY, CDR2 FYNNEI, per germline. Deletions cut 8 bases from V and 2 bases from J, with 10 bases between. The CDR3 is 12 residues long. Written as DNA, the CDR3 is TGTGCCAGCGACGAGTACCCCTACGAGCAGTACTTC. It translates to CASDEYPYEQYF.

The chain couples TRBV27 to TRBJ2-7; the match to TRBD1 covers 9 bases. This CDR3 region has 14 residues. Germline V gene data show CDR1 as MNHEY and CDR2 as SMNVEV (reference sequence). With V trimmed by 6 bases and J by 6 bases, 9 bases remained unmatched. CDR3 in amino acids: CASRKQGAYAEQYF. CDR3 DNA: TGTGCCAGCAGGAAACAGGGGGCGTACGCCGAGCAGTACTTC.

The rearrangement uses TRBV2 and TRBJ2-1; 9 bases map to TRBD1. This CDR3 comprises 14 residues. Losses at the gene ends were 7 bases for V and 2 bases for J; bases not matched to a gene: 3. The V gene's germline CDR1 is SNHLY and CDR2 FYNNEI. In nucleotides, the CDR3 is TGTGCCAGCACGGACAGGGGCCCCTACAATGAGCAGTTCTTC. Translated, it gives CASTDRGPYNEQFF.

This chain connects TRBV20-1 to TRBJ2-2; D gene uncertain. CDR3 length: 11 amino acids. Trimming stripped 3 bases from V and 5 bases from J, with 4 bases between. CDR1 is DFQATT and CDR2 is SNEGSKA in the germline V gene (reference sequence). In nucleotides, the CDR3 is TGCAGTGCTAGGGAGACCGGGGAGCTGTTTTTT. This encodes CSARETGELFF.

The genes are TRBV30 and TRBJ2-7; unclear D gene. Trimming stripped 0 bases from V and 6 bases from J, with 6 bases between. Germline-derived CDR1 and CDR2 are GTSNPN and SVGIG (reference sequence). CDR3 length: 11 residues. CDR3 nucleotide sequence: TGTGCCTGGAGTGTACGGCCCGAGCAGTACTTC. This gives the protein CAWSVRPEQYF.

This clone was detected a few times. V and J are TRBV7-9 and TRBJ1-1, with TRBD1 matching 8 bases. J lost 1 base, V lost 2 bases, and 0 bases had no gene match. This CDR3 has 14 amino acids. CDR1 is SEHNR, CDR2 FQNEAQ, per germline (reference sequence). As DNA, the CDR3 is TGTGCCAGCAGCTTACAGGGGGCGAACACTGAAGCTTTCTTT. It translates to CASSLQGANTEAFF.

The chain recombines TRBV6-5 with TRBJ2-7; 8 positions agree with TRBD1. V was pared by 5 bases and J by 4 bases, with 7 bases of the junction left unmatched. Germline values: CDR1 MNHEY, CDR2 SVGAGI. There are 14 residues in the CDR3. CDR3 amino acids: CASSPRTGLYEQYF. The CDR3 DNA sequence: TGTGCCAGCAGTCCAAGGACAGGGCTATACGAGCAGTACTTC.

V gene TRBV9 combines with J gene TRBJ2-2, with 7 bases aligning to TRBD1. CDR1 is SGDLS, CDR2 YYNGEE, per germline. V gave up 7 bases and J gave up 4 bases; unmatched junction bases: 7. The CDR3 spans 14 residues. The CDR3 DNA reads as TGTGCCAGCGGGGAGAGGGGGCTCACCGGGGAGCTGTTTTTT. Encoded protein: CASGERGLTGELFF.

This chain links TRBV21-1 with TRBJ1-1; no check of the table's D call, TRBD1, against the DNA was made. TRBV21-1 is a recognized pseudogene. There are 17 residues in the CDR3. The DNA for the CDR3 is TGTGCCAGCAGCCCGGGGGACAGGGGGCGTATGAACACTGAAGCTTTCTTT. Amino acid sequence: CASSPGDRGRMNTEAFF.

CDR3 amino acids: CASSSQGMNTEAFF. CDR3 in DNA: TGTGCCAGCAGCTCACAGGGTATGAACACTGAAGCTTTCTTT. The chain recombines TRBV9 with TRBJ1-1; D perhaps matches TRBD1 (6 bases). Trimming removed 4 bases from V and 0 bases from J, with 10 bases in between. CDR1 is SGDLS and CDR2 is YYNGEE in the germline V gene. The CDR3 spans 14 residues.

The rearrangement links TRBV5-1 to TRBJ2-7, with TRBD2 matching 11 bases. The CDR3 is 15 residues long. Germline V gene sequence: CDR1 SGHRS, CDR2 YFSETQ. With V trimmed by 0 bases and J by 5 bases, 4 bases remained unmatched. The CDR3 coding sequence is TGCGCCAGCAGCTTGGCACTAGCGGGAGAACACGAGCAGTACTTC. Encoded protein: CASSLALAGEHEQYF.

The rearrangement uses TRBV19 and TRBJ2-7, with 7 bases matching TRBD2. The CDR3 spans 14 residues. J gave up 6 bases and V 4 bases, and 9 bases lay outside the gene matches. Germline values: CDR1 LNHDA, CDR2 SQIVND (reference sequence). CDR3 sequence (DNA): TGTGCCAGTAGTAGGGCAGCGCGCGGGGGCGAGCAGTACTTC. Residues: CASSRAARGGEQYF.

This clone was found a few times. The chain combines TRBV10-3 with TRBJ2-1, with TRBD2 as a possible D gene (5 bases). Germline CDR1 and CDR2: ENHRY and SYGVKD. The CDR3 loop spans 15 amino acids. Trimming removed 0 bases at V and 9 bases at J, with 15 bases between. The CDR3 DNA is TGTGCCATCAGTGAGTCATGGGCTAGCCCTGGTGAGCAGTTCTTC. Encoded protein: CAISESWASPGEQFF.

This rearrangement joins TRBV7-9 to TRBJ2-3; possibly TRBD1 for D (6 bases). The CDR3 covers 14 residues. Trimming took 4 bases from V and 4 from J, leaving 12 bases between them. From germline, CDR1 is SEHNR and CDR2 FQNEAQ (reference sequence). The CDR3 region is CASSSRGHPDTQYF. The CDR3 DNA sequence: TGTGCCAGCAGCTCTCGGGGACACCCAGATACGCAGTATTTT.

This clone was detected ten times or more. CDR3 amino acids: CASPLQGTVCEQYF. CDR3 bases: TGTGCCAGCCCCCTCCAGGGAACCGTCTGCGAGCAGTACTTC. J is TRBJ2-7 and V is TRBV28, with D possibly matching TRBD1 (5 bases). Deletions cut 8 bases from V and 6 bases from J, with 20 bases between. Germline values: CDR1 MDHEN, CDR2 SYDVKM. The CDR3 covers 14 residues.